Below are 9 T cell receptor beta chains sequenced from a single sample in a study of CD8 T cells in Susac syndrome (dated by TCRdb to about 2019). Library generation was performed with the immunoSEQ multiplex PCR assay. RNA was extracted using the RNeasy kit, and about 0.5 to 1 ug of the RNA was reverse transcribed with random hexamers. The public sequencing data were trimmed at Q25 with fastp and processed into clonotypes with MiXCR by TCRdb, which kept only in-frame beta chains. Each CDR3 protein gets just one entry, which takes the most common genes and DNA from the rows behind it. The sample data list approximately 230,000 distinct CDR3 sequences, and just over 90% of these were observed just once. The ten largest clones take up 0.06% to 0.08% of the sample. Source material: CD4+ T cells from PBMCs. The receptors come from a human donor with multiple sclerosis.

The CDR3 region has the DNA TGTGCCAGCAGCTTCGGGACTAGCGGTTCATACAATGAGCAGTTCTTC. Amino acid sequence: CASSFGTSGSYNEQFF. This chain joins TRBV7-8 and TRBJ2-1, with TRBD2 matching over 11 bases. There are 16 residues in the CDR3. Germline CDR1 reads SGHVS; CDR2 reads FQNEAQ. Germline trimming cut 3 bases from V and 4 bases from J; bases unmatched to any gene: 5.

Turning to this clonotype: This CDR3 is missing its conserved last phenylalanine or tryptophan, likely due to a read error. The chain has TRBV19 and TRBJ1-5, with D uncertain. With 3 bases removed from V and 5 bases from J, the gap between germline ends came to 14 bases. The length of the CDR3 is 15 residues. CDR1 LNHDA and CDR2 SQIVND come from the germline V gene (reference sequence). The chain's CDR3 is CASSILNSLDQPQHS. The DNA of the CDR3 is TGTGCCAGTAGTATTCTAAATTCTCTAGATCAGCCCCAGCATTCT.

The chain recombines TRBV5-1 with TRBJ1-5; D perhaps matches TRBD1 (6 bases). V lost 0 bases and J lost 3, with 19 bases in between. CDR1 is SGHRS and CDR2 is YFSETQ in the germline V gene. The CDR3 is made up of 18 amino acids. CDR3 coding DNA: TGCGCCAGCAGCTTGGTCAGGGGTGCGTTCTTGAACAATCAGCCCCAGCATTTT. Translating it yields CASSLVRGAFLNNQPQHF.

The rearrangement uses TRBV2 and TRBJ1-2; perhaps TRBD1 as D (5 bases). This CDR3 region has 13 residues. Looked up from germline, CDR1 is SNHLY and CDR2 is FYNNEI. V dropped 9 bases and J dropped 3 bases, with 14 bases sitting between them. CDR3 bases: TGTGCCAGTAAAGTGGCACAGGACTATGGCTACACCTTC. Translation: CASKVAQDYGYTF. The full variable domain, its missing parts supplied by reference TRBV2 and TRBJ1-2, is EPEVTQTPSHQVTQMGQEVILRCVPISNHLYFYWYRQILGQKVEFLVSFYNNEISEKSEIFDDQFSVERPDGSNFTLKIRSTKLEDSAMYFCASKVAQDYGYTFGSGTRLTVV.

This clonotype was seen just once. J is TRBJ2-2 and V is TRBV25-1; D remains unclear. CDR3 length: 15 residues. CDR1 and CDR2 from the germline V gene are MGHDK and SYGVNS. With 2 bases removed from V and 4 bases from J, the gap between germline ends came to 11 bases. The CDR3 region has the DNA TGTGCCAGCAGTGAAGACTCCCCCAGCACCGGGGAGCTGTTTTTT. It encodes CASSEDSPSTGELFF. Filled out from reference TRBV25-1 and TRBJ2-2, the complete variable domain reads EADIYQTPRYLVIGTGKKITLECSQTMGHDKMYWYQQDPGMELHLIHYSYGVNSTEKGDLSSESTVSRIRTEHFPLTLESARPSHTSQYLCASSEDSPSTGELFFGEGSRLTVL.

The rearrangement links TRBV6-1 to TRBJ2-4, with 7 positions matching TRBD2. The CDR3 contains 13 residues. After removal of 8 bases from V and 9 bases from J, the junction contained 10 bases not matched to a gene. Germline V gene lookup returns CDR1 MNHNS and CDR2 SASEGT. CDR3 loop: CASRGRGTSIQYF. The CDR3 bases are TGTGCCAGCCGGGGGAGGGGCACGAGCATTCAGTACTTC.

The chain combines TRBV24-1 with TRBJ2-6; D is perhaps TRBD2 (6 bases). The CDR3 is 19 residues long. Deletions cut 5 bases from V and 1 base from J, with 20 bases between. Germline-derived CDR1 and CDR2 are KGHDR and SFDVKD. The CDR3 coding sequence is TGTGCCACCAGTGCTACAGGCCCCCAGCGGGCTTCTGGGGCCAACGTCCTGACTTTC. It translates to CATSATGPQRASGANVLTF.

The V gene is TRBV7-9, the J gene TRBJ2-3; TRBD1 agrees at 8 bases. Per the germline V gene, CDR1 is SEHNR and CDR2 is FQNEAQ (reference sequence). CDR3 length: 16 amino acids. The V segment lost 1 base and the J segment 2 bases; nucleotides outside the gene matches: 5. CDR3 region: CASSLGRTGPTDTQYF. CDR3 DNA sequence: TGTGCCAGCAGCTTAGGCCGGACAGGGCCCACAGATACGCAGTATTTT.

The chain carries TRBV30 and TRBJ1-1; D not certain. The CDR3 is made up of 13 amino acids. Germline V gene lookup returns CDR1 GTSNPN and CDR2 SVGIG (reference sequence). V lost 3 bases to trimming and J lost 0 bases, with 8 bases between them. The CDR3 DNA reads TGTGCCTGGAGATTCATTATGAACACTGAAGCTTTCTTT. It codes for CAWRFIMNTEAFF.